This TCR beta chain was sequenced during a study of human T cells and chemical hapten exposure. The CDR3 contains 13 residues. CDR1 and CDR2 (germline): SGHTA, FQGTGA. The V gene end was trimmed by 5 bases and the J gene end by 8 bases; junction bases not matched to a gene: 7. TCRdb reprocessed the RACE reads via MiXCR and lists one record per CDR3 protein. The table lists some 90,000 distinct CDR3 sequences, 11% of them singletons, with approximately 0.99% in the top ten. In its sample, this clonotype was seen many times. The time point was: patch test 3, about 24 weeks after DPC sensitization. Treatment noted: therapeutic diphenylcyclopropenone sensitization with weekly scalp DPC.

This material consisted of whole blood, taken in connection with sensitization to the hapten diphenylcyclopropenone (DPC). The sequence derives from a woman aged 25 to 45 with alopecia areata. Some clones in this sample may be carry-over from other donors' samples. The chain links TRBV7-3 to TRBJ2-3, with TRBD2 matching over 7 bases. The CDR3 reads CASSGGLEGTQYF. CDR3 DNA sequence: TGTGCCAGCAGCGGAGGACTAGAGGGTACGCAGTATTTT.